What follows are 28 T cell receptor beta chains derived from one specimen sequenced in a study of beta chain features in type 1 diabetes. TCRB transcripts that were expressed got sequenced, as all of the isolated RNA had been reverse transcribed. The table came from immunoSEQ multiplex PCR; TCRdb's copy has only in-frame clones and leaves some out. The repertoire holds some 500,000 clones, with about an eighth as singletons. What was sequenced was naive CD4+ T cells from blood. Source of these receptors: a woman between 18 and 30 years old in good health.

CDR3 DNA sequence: TGCAGCGCCCGATATTCGGCAGGGAATTCTGAAGCTTTCTTT. It specifies CSARYSAGNSEAFF. The chain joins TRBV29-1 to TRBJ1-1; D is perhaps TRBD1 (5 bases). The V and J ends lost 7 bases and 6 bases respectively, with 21 bases between them. CDR3 length: 14 amino acids. Looked up from germline, CDR1 is SQVTM and CDR2 is ANQGSEA.

This clone came up a few times. The chain employs TRBV29-1 and TRBJ1-6, with 9 bases fitting TRBD1. Germline CDR1 and CDR2: SQVTM and ANQGSEA. J lost 8 bases, V lost 4 bases, and 3 bases had no gene match. This CDR3 contains 13 residues. CDR3 sequence: CSVARDRDSPLHF. The CDR3 DNA is TGCAGCGTTGCCCGGGACAGGGATTCACCCCTCCACTTT.

The chain combines TRBV18 with TRBJ2-2; D unresolved. Germline V gene sequence: CDR1 KGHSH, CDR2 LQKENI. The CDR3 loop spans 14 amino acids. Trimming took off 3 bases at V and 9 bases at J, with 14 bases between the two ends. The CDR3 reads CASSPPEKSWELFF. The CDR3 bases are TGTGCCAGCTCACCCCCCGAGAAATCTTGGGAGCTGTTTTTT.

This clone has just a few counts. The chain employs TRBV2 and TRBJ1-1; tentatively, D is TRBD1 (5 bases). From germline, CDR1 is SNHLY and CDR2 FYNNEI. The V and J ends lost 2 bases and 0 bases respectively, with 7 bases between them. The CDR3 spans 14 residues. The CDR3 sequence is CASSESGLNTEAFF. CDR3 nucleotides: TGTGCCAGCAGTGAATCAGGGTTGAACACTGAAGCTTTCTTT. Full variable domain (rest looked up from reference TRBV2 and TRBJ1-1): EPEVTQTPSHQVTQMGQEVILRCVPISNHLYFYWYRQILGQKVEFLVSFYNNEISEKSEIFDDQFSVERPDGSNFTLKIRSTKLEDSAMYFCASSESGLNTEAFFGQGTRLTVV.

This chain connects TRBV4-2 to TRBJ2-1; 9 bases align to TRBD2. The CDR3 sequence is 16 residues long. Losses at the gene ends were 3 bases for V and 9 bases for J; bases not matched to a gene: 12. Germline CDR1 reads LGHNA; CDR2 reads YNFKEQ. CDR3 sequence: CASSQAALAGTPEQFF. The CDR3, as DNA: TGTGCCAGCAGCCAGGCCGCCCTAGCGGGAACCCCTGAGCAGTTCTTC.

The gene calls are TRBV7-3 and TRBJ2-3; perhaps D is TRBD1 or TRBD2 (5 bases each). This CDR3 comprises 16 residues. Trimming pared 5 bases from V and 7 bases from J, leaving 22 bases between. CDR1 and CDR2 (germline): SGHTA, FQGTGA. The DNA for the CDR3 is TGTGCCAGCAGCCCCGACGCCAGAGGGGCTTCTAATACGCAGTATTTT. This gives the protein CASSPDARGASNTQYF.

This clone was seen a few times. J is TRBJ2-3 and V is TRBV29-1; D unclear. CDR1 is SQVTM, CDR2 ANQGSEA, per germline. Trimming shortened V by 0 bases and J by 2 bases, and 18 bases separated the two germline ends. The CDR3 has 17 residues. CDR3 loop: CSVEDGSAVLSTDTQYF. For the CDR3, the DNA is TGCAGCGTTGAAGATGGATCGGCGGTGCTGTCCACAGATACGCAGTATTTT.

The chain employs TRBV19 and TRBJ2-1; no definite D call. V was pared by 3 bases and J by 8 bases, with 8 bases between. Germline V gene sequence: CDR1 LNHDA, CDR2 SQIVND (reference sequence). This CDR3 contains 12 residues. The DNA for the CDR3 is TGTGCCAGTAGTATCCCTTACGATGAGCAGTTCTTC. It specifies CASSIPYDEQFF. The full variable domain, with the rest looked up from reference TRBV19 and TRBJ2-1, is DGGITQSPKYLFRKEGQNVTLSCEQNLNHDAMYWYRQDPGQGLRLIYYSQIVNDFQKGDIAEGYSVSREKKESFPLTVTSAQKNPTAFYLCASSIPYDEQFFGPGTRLTVL.

The rearrangement joins TRBV19 to TRBJ2-5; no definite D call. This CDR3 has 13 residues. V dropped 8 bases and J dropped 4 bases, with 14 bases sitting between them. Germline V gene sequence: CDR1 LNHDA, CDR2 SQIVND (reference sequence). CDR3 region: CASRAGKGETQYF. Here the CDR3 DNA reads TGTGCCAGTCGCGCTGGAAAGGGAGAGACCCAGTACTTC.

This clone has more than one count but fewer than ten. The chain recombines TRBV9 with TRBJ2-5; 8 bases are shared with TRBD2. The J segment lost 5 bases and the V segment lost 1 base, leaving 4 bases of the junction unmatched. This CDR3 is 14 amino acids long. Looked up from germline, CDR1 is SGDLS and CDR2 is YYNGEE. The CDR3, as DNA: TGTGCCAGCAGCGTATCGGGAGGGGCGGAGACCCAGTACTTC. As protein: CASSVSGGAETQYF. Supplemented by reference TRBV9 and TRBJ2-5, the full variable domain reads DSGVTQTPKHLITATGQRVTLRCSPRSGDLSVYWYQQSLDQGLQFLIQYYNGEERAKGNILERFSAQQFPDLHSELNLSSLELGDSALYFCASSVSGGAETQYFGPGTRLLVL.

The genes are TRBV7-6 and TRBJ2-7; a possible D gene is TRBD1 (5 bases). Germline CDR1 is SGHVS and CDR2 is FNYEAQ. The ends were cut back, 4 bases at V and 0 bases at J, with 16 bases in the middle. The CDR3 contains 16 residues. The CDR3 is CASSSWRQGVSYEQYF. In DNA, the CDR3 is TGTGCCAGCAGCTCATGGCGGCAGGGTGTCTCCTACGAGCAGTACTTC.

In this sample, this clone turned up a few times. The gene calls are TRBV4-3 and TRBJ1-5; a weak D match, TRBD1 (5 bases). Trimming cost V 4 bases and J 5 bases, with 21 bases left between them. The germline CDR1 and CDR2 sequences are LGHNA and YSLEER. The CDR3 length is 17 residues. The CDR3 loop is CASSLNLQASGYQPQHF. CDR3 nucleotide sequence: TGCGCCAGCAGCCTGAACCTCCAAGCCTCAGGGTATCAGCCCCAGCATTTT.

This clone showed up just a few times. CDR3 sequence (DNA): TGCAGCGCCCGGACTAGCGCGAACAATGAGCAGTTCTTC. It yields the protein CSARTSANNEQFF. J is TRBJ2-1 and V is TRBV29-1; 9 nucleotides agree with TRBD2. The trim removed 7 bases at V and 5 bases at J, leaving 6 bases unmatched. Germline V gives CDR1 SQVTM, CDR2 ANQGSEA. The CDR3 covers 13 residues.

The rearrangement uses TRBV5-1 and TRBJ2-3; no definite D call. V was clipped by 1 base and J by 1 base, with 7 bases between them. The CDR3 extends over 14 amino acids. Looked up from germline, CDR1 is SGHRS and CDR2 is YFSETQ. CDR3 sequence reads: CASSLRMGTDTQYF. For the CDR3, the DNA is TGCGCCAGCAGCTTGCGGATGGGCACAGATACGCAGTATTTT.

Note on this clone: Other DNA sequences in the same sample also yield this CDR3. This chain joins TRBV18 and TRBJ1-5, with D perhaps matching TRBD1 (5 bases). CDR1 KGHSH and CDR2 LQKENI come from the germline V gene. Trimming shortened V by 3 bases and J by 3 bases, and 9 bases separated the two germline ends. The CDR3 runs to 14 residues. The CDR3, as DNA: TGTGCCAGCTCACCCGGGACTCTCAATCAGCCCCAGCATTTT. It is translated as CASSPGTLNQPQHF.

In its sample, this clone was seen a few times. V is TRBV5-1 and J is TRBJ1-1, with 7 bases fitting TRBD1. The CDR3 is 15 amino acids. Germline CDR1 reads SGHRS; CDR2 reads YFSETQ. V gave up 0 bases and J gave up 2 bases; unmatched junction bases: 4. CDR3 amino acids: CASSLVTGVNTEAFF. The CDR3 DNA reads TGCGCCAGCAGCTTGGTCACAGGGGTTAACACTGAAGCTTTCTTT.

For this clone: An end of the junction differs from the germline gene, which may be a read error. The chain recombines TRBV7-7 with TRBJ1-3; D is unclear. The CDR3 loop spans 14 amino acids. Germline loops: CDR1 SSHAT, CDR2 FNYEAQ (reference sequence). CDR3 amino acids: CASSLSFSGNTIYF. In nucleotides, the CDR3 is TGTGCTAGCAGCTTAAGCTTCTCTGGAAACACCATATATTTT.

The chain uses TRBV30 and TRBJ1-1; no reliable D call. The ends were cut back, 0 bases at V and 6 bases at J, with 8 bases in the middle. This CDR3 has 12 amino acids. Germline CDR1 reads GTSNPN; CDR2 reads SVGIG (reference sequence). This chain's CDR3 is CAWSVSVPEAFF. DNA of the CDR3: TGTGCCTGGAGTGTGTCTGTCCCTGAAGCTTTCTTT.

Regarding this clone: This specimen includes other DNA sequences encoding the same CDR3. This chain joins TRBV6-5 and TRBJ1-1, with D possibly matching TRBD1 (6 bases). V lost 2 bases, J lost 3 bases, and 7 bases lay in between. Looked up from germline, CDR1 is MNHEY and CDR2 is SVGAGI. The CDR3 runs 13 residues. CDR3 amino acids: CASSYRGDTEAFF. In nucleotides, the CDR3 is TGTGCCAGCAGTTACAGGGGGGACACTGAAGCTTTCTTT.

This clone has more than one count but fewer than ten. J is TRBJ2-7 and V is TRBV9, with no clear D. This CDR3 is built from 12 residues. With 1 base removed from V and 5 bases from J, the gap between germline ends came to 7 bases. CDR1 and CDR2 from the germline V gene are SGDLS and YYNGEE. CDR3 in DNA: TGTGCCAGCAGCGTACGAGACCACGAGCAGTACTTC. As protein: CASSVRDHEQYF. Complete variable domain (other parts from reference TRBV9 and TRBJ2-7): DSGVTQTPKHLITATGQRVTLRCSPRSGDLSVYWYQQSLDQGLQFLIQYYNGEERAKGNILERFSAQQFPDLHSELNLSSLELGDSALYFCASSVRDHEQYFGPGTRLTVT.

The rearrangement uses TRBV10-3 and TRBJ2-7; TRBD1 matches at 7 bases. V shed 10 bases, J shed 7 bases, and the junction held 13 bases outside the gene matches. The length of the CDR3 is 13 residues. The germline CDR1 and CDR2 sequences are ENHRY and SYGVKD. The CDR3 region is CATRLAGGSEQYV. CDR3 nucleotides: TGTGCCACCCGATTGGCAGGGGGTAGTGAGCAGTACGTC.

This clone was recorded a few times. V usage is TRBV19 and J usage is TRBJ2-1; no clear D gene. Trimming pared 10 bases from V and 2 bases from J, leaving 6 bases between. Germline CDR1 LNHDA, CDR2 SQIVND (reference sequence). The CDR3 has 11 residues. The CDR3 region is CATSAYNEQFF. CDR3 sequence (DNA): TGTGCCACGTCAGCCTACAATGAGCAGTTCTTC.

This clone was detected a few times. The gene calls are TRBV7-9 and TRBJ2-7, with TRBD2 matching 7 bases. Germline CDR1 is SEHNR and CDR2 is FQNEAQ (reference sequence). V shed 5 bases and J 2 bases; nucleotides not matched to a gene: 12. The CDR3 is 16 amino acids. The CDR3 loop is CASSALPLASTYEQYF. Here the CDR3 DNA reads TGTGCCAGCAGCGCCCTCCCACTAGCGTCTACCTACGAGCAGTACTTC.

The table lists this clone with a few counts. The genes are TRBV18 and TRBJ1-1; tentatively, D is TRBD1 (5 bases). Germline values: CDR1 KGHSH, CDR2 LQKENI. The CDR3 runs 14 residues. V lost 1 base and J 6 bases, leaving 12 bases between the germline ends. Written as DNA, the CDR3 is TGTGCCAGCTCACCACGGCAGGGTGAGGCTGAAGCTTTCTTT. The encoded protein is CASSPRQGEAEAFF.

This clone has just a few counts. The chain has TRBV14 and TRBJ1-4, with unresolved D. This CDR3 is 15 amino acids long. In germline, CDR1 is SGHDN, CDR2 FVKESK. Trimming left V 2 bases short and J 0 bases short, with 7 bases between. The CDR3 reads CASSQQIATNEKLFF. CDR3 bases: TGTGCCAGCAGCCAACAGATTGCAACTAATGAAAAACTGTTTTTT.

V gene TRBV2 combines with J gene TRBJ2-5; no firm D call. The ends were cut back, 7 bases at V and 4 bases at J, with 7 bases in the middle. The germline CDR1 and CDR2 sequences are SNHLY and FYNNEI. This CDR3 comprises 11 residues. The CDR3 reads CASTRAETQYF. The CDR3 nucleotides are TGTGCCAGCACGAGAGCAGAGACCCAGTACTTC. Filled out from reference TRBV2 and TRBJ2-5, the complete variable domain reads EPEVTQTPSHQVTQMGQEVILRCVPISNHLYFYWYRQILGQKVEFLVSFYNNEISEKSEIFDDQFSVERPDGSNFTLKIRSTKLEDSAMYFCASTRAETQYFGPGTRLLVL.

The chain uses TRBV20-1 and TRBJ2-3; D is perhaps TRBD2 (5 bases). The germline V gene encodes CDR1 DFQATT and CDR2 SNEGSKA (reference sequence). V was cut by 5 bases and J by 5 bases, with 5 bases left in between. This CDR3 region has 10 residues. CDR3 nucleotide sequence: TGCAGTGCTGGGAGAGATACGCAGTATTTT. It codes for CSAGRDTQYF.

This clone was picked up a small number of times. The chain joins TRBV15 to TRBJ2-7; maybe TRBD2 (5 bases). Germline V gene lookup returns CDR1 LNHNV and CDR2 YYDKDF (reference sequence). V lost 0 bases to trimming and J lost 0 bases, with 12 bases between them. CDR3 length: 16 residues. The chain's CDR3 is CATSRERGLSSYEQYF. CDR3 nucleotides: TGTGCCACCAGCAGAGAACGCGGGTTAAGCTCCTACGAGCAGTACTTC.